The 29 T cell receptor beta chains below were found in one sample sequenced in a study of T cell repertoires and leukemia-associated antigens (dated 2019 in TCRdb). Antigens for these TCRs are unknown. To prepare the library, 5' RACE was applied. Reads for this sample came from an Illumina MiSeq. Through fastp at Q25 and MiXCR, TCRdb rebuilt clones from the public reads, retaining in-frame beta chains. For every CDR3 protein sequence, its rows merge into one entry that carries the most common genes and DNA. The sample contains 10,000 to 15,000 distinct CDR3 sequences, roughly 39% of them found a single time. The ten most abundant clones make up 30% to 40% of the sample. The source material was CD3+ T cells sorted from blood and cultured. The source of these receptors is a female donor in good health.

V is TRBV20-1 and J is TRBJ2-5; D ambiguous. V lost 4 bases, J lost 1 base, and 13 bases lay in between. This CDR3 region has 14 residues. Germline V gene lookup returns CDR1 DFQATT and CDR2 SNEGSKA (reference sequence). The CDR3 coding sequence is TGCAGTGCTACCCCCTTTTCGCCCCAAGAGACCCAGTACTTC. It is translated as CSATPFSPQETQYF.

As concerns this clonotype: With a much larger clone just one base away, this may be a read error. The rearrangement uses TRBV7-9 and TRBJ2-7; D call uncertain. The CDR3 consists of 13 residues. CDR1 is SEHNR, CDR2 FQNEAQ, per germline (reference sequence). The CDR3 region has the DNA TGTGCCAGCAGCTTAGACAGAGGCTACGAGCGGTACTTC. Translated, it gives CASSLDRGYERYF.

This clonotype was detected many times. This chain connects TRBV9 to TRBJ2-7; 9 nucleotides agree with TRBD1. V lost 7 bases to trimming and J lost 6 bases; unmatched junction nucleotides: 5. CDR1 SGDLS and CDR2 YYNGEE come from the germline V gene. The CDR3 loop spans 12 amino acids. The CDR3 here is CASRGQGSEQYF. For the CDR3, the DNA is TGTGCCAGCCGGGGACAGGGTAGCGAGCAGTACTTC. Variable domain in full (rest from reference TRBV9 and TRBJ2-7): DSGVTQTPKHLITATGQRVTLRCSPRSGDLSVYWYQQSLDQGLQFLIQYYNGEERAKGNILERFSAQQFPDLHSELNLSSLELGDSALYFCASRGQGSEQYFGPGTRLTVT.

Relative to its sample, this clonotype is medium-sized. CDR3 sequence (DNA): TGCGCCAGCAGCCAAAGCTCCTACAATGAGCAGTTCTTC. Translated, it gives CASSQSSYNEQFF. The chain uses TRBV4-1 and TRBJ2-1; D not certain. Looked up from germline, CDR1 is MGHRA and CDR2 is YSYEKL. V shed 2 bases and J shed 0 bases, with 2 bases lying between them. This CDR3 is built from 13 residues.

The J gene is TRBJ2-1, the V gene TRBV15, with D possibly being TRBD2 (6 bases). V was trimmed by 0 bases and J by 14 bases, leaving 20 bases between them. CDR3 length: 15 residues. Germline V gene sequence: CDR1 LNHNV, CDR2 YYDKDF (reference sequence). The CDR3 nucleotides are TGTGCCACCAGCAGAGATAGACTAGAGGGAAGAGAGAAGTTCTTC. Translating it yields CATSRDRLEGREKFF.

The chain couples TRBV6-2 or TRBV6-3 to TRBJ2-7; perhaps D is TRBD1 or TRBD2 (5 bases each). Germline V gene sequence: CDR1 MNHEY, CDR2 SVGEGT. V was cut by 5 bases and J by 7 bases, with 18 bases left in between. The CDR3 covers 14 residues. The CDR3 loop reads CASSPHGAGREQYF. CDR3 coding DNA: TGTGCCAGCAGTCCCCACGGGGCAGGGCGGGAGCAGTACTTC.

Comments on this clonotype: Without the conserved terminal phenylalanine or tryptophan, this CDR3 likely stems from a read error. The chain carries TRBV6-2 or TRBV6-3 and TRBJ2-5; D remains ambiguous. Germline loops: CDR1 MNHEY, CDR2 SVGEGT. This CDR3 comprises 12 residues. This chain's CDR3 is CASSLRTETQYL. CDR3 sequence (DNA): TGCGCCAGCAGTCTCAGGACGGAGACCCAGTACCTC.

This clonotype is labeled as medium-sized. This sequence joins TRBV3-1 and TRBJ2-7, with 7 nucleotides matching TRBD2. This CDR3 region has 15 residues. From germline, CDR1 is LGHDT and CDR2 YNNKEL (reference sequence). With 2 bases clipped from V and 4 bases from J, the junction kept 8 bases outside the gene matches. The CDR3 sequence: CASSQIASGAYEQYF. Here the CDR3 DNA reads TGTGCCAGCAGCCAAATTGCTAGCGGTGCGTACGAGCAGTACTTC.

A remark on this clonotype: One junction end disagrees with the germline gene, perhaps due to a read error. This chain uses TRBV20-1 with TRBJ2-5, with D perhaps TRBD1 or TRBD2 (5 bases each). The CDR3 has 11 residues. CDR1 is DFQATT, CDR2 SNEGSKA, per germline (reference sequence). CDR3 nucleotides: TGCAGTGGGGACCTCCAAGAGACCCGGTACTTC. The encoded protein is CSGDLQETRYF.

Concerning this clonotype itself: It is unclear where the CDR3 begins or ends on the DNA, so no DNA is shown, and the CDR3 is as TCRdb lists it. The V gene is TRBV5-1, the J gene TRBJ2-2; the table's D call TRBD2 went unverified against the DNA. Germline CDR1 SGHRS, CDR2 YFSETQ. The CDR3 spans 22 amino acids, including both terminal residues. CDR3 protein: CASRAVGRDTQYFGPGTGELFF.

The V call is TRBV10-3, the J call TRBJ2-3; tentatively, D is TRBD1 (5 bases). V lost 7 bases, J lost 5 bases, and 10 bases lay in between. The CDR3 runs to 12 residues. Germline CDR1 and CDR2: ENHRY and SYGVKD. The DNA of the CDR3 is TGTGCCATCAAGGAAAGGGGAGATACGCAGTATTTT. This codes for CAIKERGDTQYF.

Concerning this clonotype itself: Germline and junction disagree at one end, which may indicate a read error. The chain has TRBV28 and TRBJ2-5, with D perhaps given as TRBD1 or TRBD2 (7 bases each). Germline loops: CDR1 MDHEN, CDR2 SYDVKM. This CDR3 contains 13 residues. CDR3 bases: TGTACCAGCGCCATGGGAGGGGGCGAGACCCAGTACTTC. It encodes CTSAMGGGETQYF.

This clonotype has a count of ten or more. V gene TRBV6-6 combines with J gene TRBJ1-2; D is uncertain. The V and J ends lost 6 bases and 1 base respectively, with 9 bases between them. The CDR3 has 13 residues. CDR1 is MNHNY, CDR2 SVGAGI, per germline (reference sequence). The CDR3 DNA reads TGTGCCAGCAGAAACCTTATTAACTATGGCTACACCTTC. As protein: CASRNLINYGYTF.

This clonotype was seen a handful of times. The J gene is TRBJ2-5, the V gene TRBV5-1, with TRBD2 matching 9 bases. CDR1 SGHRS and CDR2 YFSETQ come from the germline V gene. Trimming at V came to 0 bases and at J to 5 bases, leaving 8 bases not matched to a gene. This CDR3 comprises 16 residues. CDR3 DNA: TGCGCCAGCAGCTTGGGAACAGCGGGAGGTGGCGAGACCCAGTACTTC. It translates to CASSLGTAGGGETQYF.

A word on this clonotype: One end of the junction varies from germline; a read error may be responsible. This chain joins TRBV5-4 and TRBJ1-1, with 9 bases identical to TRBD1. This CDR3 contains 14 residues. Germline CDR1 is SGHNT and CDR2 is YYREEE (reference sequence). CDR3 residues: CVSSLVGTGYGAFF. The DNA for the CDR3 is TGTGTCAGCAGCTTGGTGGGGACAGGGTACGGGGCTTTCTTT.

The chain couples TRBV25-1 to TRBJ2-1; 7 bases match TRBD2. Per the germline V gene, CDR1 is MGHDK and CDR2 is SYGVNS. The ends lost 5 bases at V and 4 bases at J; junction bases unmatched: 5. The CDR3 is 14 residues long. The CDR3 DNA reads TGTGCCAGCAGTTCTAGCGGAACATACAATGAGCAGTTCTTC. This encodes CASSSSGTYNEQFF.

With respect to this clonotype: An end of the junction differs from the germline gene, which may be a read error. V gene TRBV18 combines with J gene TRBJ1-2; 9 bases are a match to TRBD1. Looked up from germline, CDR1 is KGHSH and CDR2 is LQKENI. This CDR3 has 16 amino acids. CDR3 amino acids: CTSSQIRDRGVGGYTF. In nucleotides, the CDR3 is TGTACCAGCTCACAGATACGCGACAGGGGGGTTGGTGGCTACACCTTC. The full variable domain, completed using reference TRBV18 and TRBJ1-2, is NAGVMQNPRHLVRRRGQEARLRCSPMKGHSHVYWYRQLPEEGLKFMVYLQKENIIDESGMPKERFSAEFPKEGPSILRIQQVVRGDSAAYFCTSSQIRDRGVGGYTFGSGTRLTVV.

The DNA for the CDR3 is TGTGCCAGCAGCCAAACCTTAGCGGGAGCAACCGGGGAGCTGTTTTTT. The encoded protein is CASSQTLAGATGELFF. The V gene is TRBV3-1, the J gene TRBJ2-2; 9 nucleotides match TRBD2. This CDR3 comprises 16 residues. Germline CDR1 and CDR2: LGHDT and YNNKEL (reference sequence). With V trimmed by 2 bases and J by 5 bases, 6 bases remained unmatched.

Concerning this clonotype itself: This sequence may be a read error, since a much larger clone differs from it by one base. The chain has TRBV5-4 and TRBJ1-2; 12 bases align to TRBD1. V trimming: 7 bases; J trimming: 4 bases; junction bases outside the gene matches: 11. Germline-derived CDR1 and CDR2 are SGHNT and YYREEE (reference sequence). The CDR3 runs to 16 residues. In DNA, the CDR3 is TGTGCCAGCTGCCAGCCGGGACAGGGGGCTTCCTATGGCTACACCTTC. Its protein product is CASCQPGQGASYGYTF.

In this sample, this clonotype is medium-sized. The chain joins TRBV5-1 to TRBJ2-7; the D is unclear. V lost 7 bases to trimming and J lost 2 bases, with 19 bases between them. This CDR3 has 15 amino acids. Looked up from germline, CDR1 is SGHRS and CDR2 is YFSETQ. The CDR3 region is CASVHTLDQTYEQYF. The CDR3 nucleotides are TGCGCCAGCGTACATACTCTCGACCAAACCTACGAGCAGTACTTC.

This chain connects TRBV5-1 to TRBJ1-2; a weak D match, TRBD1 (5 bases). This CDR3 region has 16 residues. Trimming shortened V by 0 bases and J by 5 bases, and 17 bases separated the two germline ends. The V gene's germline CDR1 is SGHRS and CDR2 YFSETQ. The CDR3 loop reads CASSLGRQIEKYGYTF. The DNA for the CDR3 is TGCGCCAGCAGCTTGGGAAGACAGATCGAAAAGTATGGCTACACCTTC.

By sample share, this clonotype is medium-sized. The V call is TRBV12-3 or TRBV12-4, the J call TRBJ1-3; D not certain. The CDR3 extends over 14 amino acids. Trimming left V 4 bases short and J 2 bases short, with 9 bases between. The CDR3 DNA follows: TGTGCCAGCAGTTCCCAGGTTGCTGGAAACACCATATATTTT. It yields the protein CASSSQVAGNTIYF.

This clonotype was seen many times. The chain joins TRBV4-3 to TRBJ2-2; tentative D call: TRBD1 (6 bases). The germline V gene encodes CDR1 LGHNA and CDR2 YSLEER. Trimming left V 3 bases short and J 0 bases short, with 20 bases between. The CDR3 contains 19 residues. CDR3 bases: TGCGCCAGCAGCCATGAAGGTGGGGGCTTCCATCCGAACACCGGGGAGCTGTTTTTT. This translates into CASSHEGGGFHPNTGELFF.

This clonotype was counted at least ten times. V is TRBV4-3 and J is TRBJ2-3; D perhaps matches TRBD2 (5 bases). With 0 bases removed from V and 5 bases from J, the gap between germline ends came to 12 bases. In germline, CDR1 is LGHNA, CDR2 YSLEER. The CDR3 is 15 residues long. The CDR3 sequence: CASSQEGSSGDTQYF. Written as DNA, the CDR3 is TGCGCCAGCAGCCAAGAAGGCTCGAGCGGAGATACGCAGTATTTT.

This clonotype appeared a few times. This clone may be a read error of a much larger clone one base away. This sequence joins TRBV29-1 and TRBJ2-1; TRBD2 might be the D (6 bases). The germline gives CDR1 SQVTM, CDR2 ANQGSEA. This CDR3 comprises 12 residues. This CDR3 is CSVEGLDNEQLF. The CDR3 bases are TGCAGCGTGGAGGGCCTCGACAATGAGCAGCTCTTC.

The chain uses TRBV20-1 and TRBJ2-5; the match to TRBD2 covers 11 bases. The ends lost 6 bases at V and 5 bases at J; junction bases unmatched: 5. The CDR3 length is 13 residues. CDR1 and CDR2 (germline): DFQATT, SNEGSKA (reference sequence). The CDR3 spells CSAKLAGVETQYF. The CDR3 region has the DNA TGCAGTGCCAAACTAGCGGGAGTCGAGACCCAGTACTTC.

CDR3 DNA sequence: TGTGCCAGCAGCAAAGGGGAAGGGGCGACAGGGGATTGCGAGCAGTACTTC. Translation gives CASSKGEGATGDCEQYF. The chain uses TRBV21-1 and TRBJ2-7; the D call TRBD1 from the table was never checked on the DNA. TRBV21-1 corresponds to a pseudogene. This CDR3 spans 17 amino acids.

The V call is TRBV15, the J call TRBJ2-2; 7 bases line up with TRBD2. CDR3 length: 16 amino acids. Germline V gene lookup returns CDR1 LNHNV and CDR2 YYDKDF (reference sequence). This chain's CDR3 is CPTSRGRRETVGELFF. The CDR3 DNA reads TGTCCGACAAGCAGAGGCAGGCGGGAGACGGTCGGGGAGCTGTTTTTT.

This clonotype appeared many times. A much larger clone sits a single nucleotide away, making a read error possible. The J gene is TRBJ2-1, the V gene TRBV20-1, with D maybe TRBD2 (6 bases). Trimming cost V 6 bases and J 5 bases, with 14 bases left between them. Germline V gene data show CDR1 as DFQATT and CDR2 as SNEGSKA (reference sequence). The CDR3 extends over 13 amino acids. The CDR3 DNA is TGCAGTGCCCTAGCGCCGACCAACAATGAGCAGTTCTTC. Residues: CSALAPTNNEQFF.